The present T cell receptor beta chain was sequenced within a study of shared clonotypes between healthy human individuals (TCRdb year 2020). Concerning the study at large: The cohort included three men and two women between 18 and 49 years of age. For each donor, three plates each were used for CD4 naive and CD4 memory, two plates were used for CD8 naive, and one plate was used for CD8 memory. The study deeply sequenced blood TCR repertoires of about five healthy adults to estimate repertoire size and the extent of clonotype sharing between individuals. Different laboratories and diverse techniques were used to prepare libraries and sequence TCR repertoires, to increase sequencing depth and limit assay-specific biases. Between about 0.9 and 10 billion PBMCs per donor were obtained by leukapheresis.

A note on this clone: Its antigen is unknown. No much larger clone is present one base from it, and per-base qualities are unavailable.

Inclusive of the bounding cysteine and phenylalanine, the CDR3 is 16 residues long. Only the CDR3 portion is preserved as DNA: 48 bases, with reading frame beginning at the first base. CDR1 and CDR2 are read off the germline V gene as SGHDT and YYEEEE. Trimming costs V 5 bases and J 2 bases, and their ends lie 16 bases apart. Results and caveats for the whole study, not just this receptor: Clonotypes shared by all four sorted-subset donors showed higher generation probabilities than non-shared clonotypes. When several donors were compared, the shared fraction of clonotypes was 5% to 6.5% for naive CD4, more than 3% for naive CD8, roughly 2.5% for memory CD4, and 0.3% to 0.5% for memory CD8. The small number of donors limited the genetic and exposure-history diversity represented. Incomplete sequencing was indicated by rarefaction of sorted-subset datasets, despite the large sequencing depth. Pairwise subsampling indicated that sequencing depth was expected to affect the degree of clonotype sharing among donors. Naive subsets generally had larger estimated clonotype richness than memory subsets did. Sampling was restricted to blood, and TCR repertoires in tissues likely differ from the TCR repertoires found in blood.

CD8 naive samples consisted of CD45RO-negative cells that were positively selected for CCR7, yielding a CD45RA+CCR7+ population without TemRA cells. The donors were healthy, HIV-negative adults who had no recently reported acute infections or vaccinations. Every donor was a Caucasian adult living in Nashville, Tennessee, USA. After blood collection by leukapheresis, PBMCs were isolated using Ficoll-Histopaque density gradient centrifugation and then cryopreserved in the vapor phase of liquid nitrogen. Analytical flow cytometry was used to check the purity and quantity of each magnetically sorted T cell population. From each sorted fraction, genomic DNA was isolated and quantified by UV absorbance on a Nanodrop 2000c. Using the deep immunoSEQ assay, multiplex PCR amplified TCR CDR3 regions from genomic DNA. Extracted genomic DNA from each cell subset was spread evenly across all wells of several immunoSEQ 96-well plates, with each plate serving as a replicate. Each replicate PCR for sorted subsets received approximately 200 ng genomic DNA, equal to tens of thousands of T cell genomes. Purified libraries were quantified with a Qubit 3.0 fluorometer, sized on a Bioanalyzer 2100, and re-quantified with the KAPA Library Quantification kit. Every immunoSEQ 96-well plate was sequenced on a separate single-read 150-cycle Illumina NextSeq 550 flow cell. In the original analysis: The immunoSEQ output contained only junctional sequences without quality scores, so filtering could not match that applied to full-length reads. To assign V/J genes and CDR3, sequences were annotated against IMGT germline references using PyIR, a Python wrapper for IgBLAST v1.9. Reads with weak V/J assignments (E-value above 1e-6), missing CDR3, stop codons, out-of-frame junctions, or ambiguous translated residues were removed. V3J clonotypes were defined as sequences sharing the same inferred V gene, J gene, and CDR3 amino acid sequence. Percentage overlap between repertoires was computed as shared unique clonotypes divided by the size of the smaller repertoire. Repertoire richness was assessed with RTK rarefaction, the Chao1 estimator, and Recon v2.1 estimates of unobserved clonotypes. OLGA was used to compute generation probabilities for all TCRbeta clonotypes that the gDNA method yielded from a handful of donors. The source is immuneACCESS, and TCRdb retained only in-frame sequences with V and J called. Part of the clones is not carried over; for the studies checked, unresolved V genes explain less than half of this, and the remainder is unexplained. V, J and clone size are taken as reported in that table, and D and trimming were inferred from the DNA itself. For this sample there are around 1.9 million clones; around 93% appear just once. Jointly, the top ten make up approximately 1.7% of the sample.

This sequence uses TRBV5-6 and TRBJ1-4, with TRBD1 as a weak D call on 6 bases. The TCR comes from a man in his late teens or twenties in good health. Some clones in this sample may be carry-over from other donors' samples. The specimen was naive CD8+ T cells from PBMCs. This specimen's cell subset or site label, per the study, means: CD45RA+CCR7+. Read as DNA, the sequence is TGTGCCAGCAGTTGGGCACAGGGTTCGACTAATGAAAAACTGTTTTTT. Its coded protein is CASSWAQGSTNEKLFF.